This T cell receptor (beta chain) came from a study of cytomegalovirus exposure and HLA in healthy donors. For the study at large: The roughly 130 validation repertoires used the same platform as the roughly 700 first-cohort repertoires (as reported by a later analysis).

As for this clone: What it recognizes is unknown.

Study results and limitations: Three CMV-associated chains proved CMV antigen-specific in vitro.

The repertoire was sequenced with immunoSEQ multiplex PCR; TCRdb's copy has only in-frame clones and lacks some. This sample has about 220,000 clones; just over 90% occur once, and the top ten carry around 1%. The sequenced material came from PBMCs. This receptor was taken from a woman under 30 in good health and CMV-seronegative.

The CDR3 DNA sequence: TGTGCCAGCAACTACATTGGAGCGGGAGGTGGAGAGACCCAGTACTTC. Protein: CASNYIGAGGGETQYF. V and J are TRBV6-6 and TRBJ2-5; 9 bases line up with TRBD2. With V trimmed by 7 bases and J by 4 bases, 13 bases remained unmatched. The CDR3 covers 16 residues. Looked up from germline, CDR1 is MNHNY and CDR2 is SVGAGI (reference sequence).